Following are 18 T cell receptor beta chains from one sample sequenced in a study of T cell responses to AZD1222 COVID-19 vaccine. Clones were read by immunoSEQ multiplex PCR, and TCRdb kept only the in-frame ones, dropping some. Of 130,000 to 150,000 clones detected, more than 75% appear once; the ten largest clones hold under 5.5%. The sample was peripheral blood, taken on day 0 of AZD1222 vaccination. Receptors were obtained from an adult in good health.

The rearrangement joins TRBV28 to TRBJ1-2; D gene unclear. Germline V CDR1 and CDR2: MDHEN, SYDVKM. The CDR3 length is 12 residues. Trimming took 4 bases from V and 14 from J, leaving 17 bases between them. As DNA, the CDR3 is TGTGCCAGCAGTTCCGCCGGGGTGGGTCGGACCTTC. Translation gives CASSSAGVGRTF.

The rearrangement joins TRBV25-1 to TRBJ2-7; D unresolved. Germline V CDR1 and CDR2: MGHDK, SYGVNS. CDR3 length: 12 amino acids. V lost 4 bases and J lost 9, with 13 bases in between. This CDR3 reads CASSGRAWGQYF. Written as DNA, the CDR3 is TGTGCCAGCAGTGGCCGGGCCTGGGGGCAGTACTTC.

The chain carries TRBV9 and TRBJ2-1, with D possibly TRBD2 on 5 matching bases. With 0 bases removed from V and 8 bases from J, the gap between germline ends came to 9 bases. The CDR3 extends over 13 amino acids. CDR1 is SGDLS, CDR2 YYNGEE, per germline. The CDR3 nucleotides read TGTGCCAGCAGCGTAGGCCCTAGCCATGAGCAGTTCTTC. Its protein is CASSVGPSHEQFF.

J is TRBJ1-2 and V is TRBV18, with D tentatively TRBD1 (6 bases). This CDR3 has 15 residues. V dropped 1 base and J dropped 7 bases, with 16 bases sitting between them. Per the germline V gene, CDR1 is KGHSH and CDR2 is LQKENI. This chain's CDR3 is CASSPRLSGAGGYTF. The CDR3 DNA follows: TGTGCCAGCTCACCACGGTTGTCGGGGGCAGGTGGCTACACCTTC.

The rearrangement links TRBV27 to TRBJ1-5; a weak D match, TRBD1 (5 bases). Germline lookup yields CDR1 MNHEY and CDR2 SMNVEV (reference sequence). This CDR3 comprises 13 residues. V was trimmed by 4 bases and J by 5 bases, leaving 9 bases between them. The CDR3 nucleotides read TGTGCCAGCAGTTGGGACCGATATCAGCCCCAGCATTTT. This codes for CASSWDRYQPQHF.

This rearrangement joins TRBV28 to TRBJ2-7; 10 nucleotides match TRBD2. The CDR3 spans 15 residues. CDR1 MDHEN and CDR2 SYDVKM come from the germline V gene. J gave up 2 bases and V 3 bases, and 4 bases lay outside the gene matches. The CDR3 sequence is CASSFIAGGTYEQYF. The CDR3 coding sequence is TGTGCCAGCAGTTTCATAGCGGGAGGCACCTACGAGCAGTACTTC.

This clone has only one observation. The chain uses TRBV5-3 and TRBJ2-7, with 7 bases fitting TRBD1. TRBV5-3 is recorded as an ORF, its role being uncertain. V lost 0 bases and J lost 4; bases outside the gene matches: 10. The CDR3 spans 16 residues. CDR3 residues: CARSLARGQIIYEQYF. The CDR3 DNA sequence: TGTGCCAGAAGCTTGGCCAGGGGACAGATTATTTACGAGCAGTACTTC.

The V call is TRBV28, the J call TRBJ1-4; 10 nucleotides align to TRBD1. V trimming: 4 bases; J trimming: 8 bases; junction bases outside the gene matches: 16. The CDR3 contains 18 residues. Germline assignment: CDR1 MDHEN and CDR2 SYDVKM. The CDR3 DNA follows: TGTGCCAGCAGTTCTCTAATCCTCCGGGACAGGGGTGAGGAAAAACTGTTTTTT. Its translation is CASSSLILRDRGEEKLFF.

The chain uses TRBV12-5 and TRBJ1-1; D remains unclear. CDR3 length equals 14 residues. Germline V gives CDR1 LGHNT, CDR2 FRNRAP. The V gene lost 0 bases and the J gene lost 9 bases, with 14 bases spanning the gap. The CDR3 DNA reads as TGTGCTAGTGGTTTGGTTGTAGGGCAGTTTAAAGCTTTCTTT. Protein sequence: CASGLVVGQFKAFF. The whole variable domain, filled in from reference TRBV12-5 and TRBJ1-1, reads DARVTQTPRHKVTEMGQEVTMRCQPILGHNTVFWYRQTMMQGLELLAYFRNRAPLDDSGMPKDRFSAEMPDATLATLKIQPSEPRDSAVYFCASGLVVGQFKAFFGQGTRLTVV.

This sequence joins TRBV6-8 and TRBJ1-5; 12 nucleotides line up with TRBD1. The V segment lost 0 bases and the J segment 6 bases; nucleotides outside the gene matches: 9. Germline assignment: CDR1 MNHGY and CDR2 SAAAGT. There are 18 residues in the CDR3. The CDR3 coding sequence is TGTGCCAGCAGTTACTCGATAGGGACAGGGGGCTTGGGTCAGCCCCAGCATTTT. Its translation is CASSYSIGTGGLGQPQHF.

This chain joins TRBV27 and TRBJ1-6; 10 bases are a match to TRBD1. From germline, CDR1 is MNHEY and CDR2 SMNVEV (reference sequence). V was pared by 7 bases and J by 12 bases, with 12 bases of the junction left unmatched. The CDR3 length is 15 residues. The CDR3 is CASTRTGTGVIPLHF. CDR3 in DNA: TGTGCCAGCACTCGCACCGGGACAGGGGTTATACCCCTCCACTTT.

The V call is TRBV6-1, the J call TRBJ2-3, with TRBD2 matching over 7 bases. V shed 2 bases, J shed 6 bases, and the junction held 20 bases outside the gene matches. CDR1 MNHNS and CDR2 SASEGT come from the germline V gene. The CDR3 sequence is 19 residues long. The CDR3 protein is CASSETLYELASPPDTQYF. The CDR3 region has the DNA TGTGCCAGCAGTGAAACCCTCTATGAACTAGCGAGTCCCCCGGATACGCAGTATTTT.

The chain couples TRBV9 to TRBJ2-3; perhaps TRBD2 as D (7 bases). CDR3 length: 17 residues. Germline CDR1 is SGDLS and CDR2 is YYNGEE. The V gene lost 3 bases and the J gene lost 2 bases, with 19 bases spanning the gap. CDR3 nucleotides: TGTGCCAGCAGCGGAGAGGGGGGACGGGAGGCCACAGATACGCAGTATTTT. Its protein is CASSGEGGREATDTQYF.

The chain recombines TRBV4-2 with TRBJ2-1; D perhaps matches TRBD2 (5 bases). CDR3 length: 17 amino acids. Germline CDR1 reads LGHNA; CDR2 reads YNFKEQ. V lost 4 bases and J lost 3, with 19 bases in between. CDR3 in DNA: TGTGCCAGCAGCCGGAAAGAGGGCATAGGAATCTACAATGAGCAGTTCTTC. Amino acids: CASSRKEGIGIYNEQFF.

V and J are TRBV5-6 and TRBJ1-2; D is unclear. V lost 0 bases to trimming and J lost 4 bases, with 13 bases between them. This CDR3 is 15 amino acids long. In germline, CDR1 is SGHDT, CDR2 YYEEEE. The CDR3 loop is CASSLVAGGLYGYTF. The DNA for the CDR3 is TGTGCCAGCAGCTTGGTGGCAGGAGGGCTCTATGGCTACACCTTC.

The chain couples TRBV6-5 to TRBJ2-1; D unclear. Germline V gene lookup returns CDR1 MNHEY and CDR2 SVGAGI. V was cut by 2 bases and J by 0 bases, with 11 bases left in between. The CDR3 contains 16 residues. In DNA form, the CDR3 reads TGTGCCAGCAGTTACGACCTTGGCAGCTCCTACAATGAGCAGTTCTTC. It is translated as CASSYDLGSSYNEQFF.

This clone was seen a handful of times. This chain's CDR3 is CASSHTGLASTETQYF. As DNA, the CDR3 is TGTGCCAGCAGCCATACGGGACTAGCGTCAACAGAGACCCAGTACTTC. This chain joins TRBV14 and TRBJ2-5; 10 bases map to TRBD2. Trimming at V came to 3 bases and at J to 4 bases, leaving 8 bases not matched to a gene. The CDR3 runs to 16 residues. Germline loops: CDR1 SGHDN, CDR2 FVKESK.

This rearrangement joins TRBV7-2 to TRBJ1-2; TRBD1 agrees at 7 bases. With 4 bases clipped from V and 5 bases from J, the junction kept 7 bases outside the gene matches. The CDR3 extends over 14 amino acids. CDR1 is SGHTA, CDR2 FQGNSA, per germline. DNA for the CDR3: TGTGCCAGCAGCTCGACAGGGTCTCGGTATGGCTACACCTTC. Protein product: CASSSTGSRYGYTF.